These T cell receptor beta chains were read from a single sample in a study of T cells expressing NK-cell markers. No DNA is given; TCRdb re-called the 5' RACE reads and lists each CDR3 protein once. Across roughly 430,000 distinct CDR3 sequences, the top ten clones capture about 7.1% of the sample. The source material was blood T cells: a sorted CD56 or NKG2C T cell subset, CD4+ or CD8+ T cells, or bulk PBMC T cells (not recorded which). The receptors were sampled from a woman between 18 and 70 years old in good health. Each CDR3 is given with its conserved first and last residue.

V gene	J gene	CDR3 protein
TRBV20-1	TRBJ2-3	CSAQGADTQYF
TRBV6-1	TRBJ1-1	CASRDLTNTEAFF
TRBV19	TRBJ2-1	CASSIFYNEQFF
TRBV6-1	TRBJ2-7	CASRSDGSKRYEQYF
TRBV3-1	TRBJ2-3	CASSAGLSTDTQYF
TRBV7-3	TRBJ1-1	CASSLTGPGGTEAFF
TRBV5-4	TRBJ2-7	CASGIAGTYEQYF
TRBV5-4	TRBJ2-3	CASSGGGQGRDTQYF
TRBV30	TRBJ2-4	CAWSDGAGGLNIQYF
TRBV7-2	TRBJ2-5	CASSLPDSPYQETQYF
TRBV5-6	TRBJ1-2	CASSLFRGSYGYTF
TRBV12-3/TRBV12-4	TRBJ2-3	CASRDLGGLDTQYF
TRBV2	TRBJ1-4	CASPGTGDEKLFF
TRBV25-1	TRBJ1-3	CASSSPQLTGEGGNTIYF
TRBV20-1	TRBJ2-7	CSASYGRAGYEQYF
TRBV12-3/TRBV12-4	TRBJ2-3	CASSLDFDTDTQYF
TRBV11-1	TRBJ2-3	CASSIGTLDTDTQYF
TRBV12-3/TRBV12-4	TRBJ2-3	CASRPTYDRWDTQYF
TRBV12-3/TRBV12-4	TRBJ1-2	CASSLRQGVGGYTF
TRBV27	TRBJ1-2	CASSPLTGKEGYTF
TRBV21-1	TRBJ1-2	CASSEKDRSYYGYTF
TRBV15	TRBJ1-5	CATSREAISNQPQHF
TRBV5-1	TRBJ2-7	CASSLEPAYEQYF
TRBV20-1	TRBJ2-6	CSASGQGGSGANVLTF
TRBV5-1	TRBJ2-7	CASRLFSGSFTYEQYF
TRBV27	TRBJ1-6	CATSGRGMHNSPLHF
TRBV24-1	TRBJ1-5	CATRPGPGQPQHF
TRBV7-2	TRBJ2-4	CASSLGGQGSAKNIQYF
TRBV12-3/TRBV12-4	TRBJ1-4	CASSVGGEKLFF
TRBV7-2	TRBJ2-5	CASSFGPYPQETQYF
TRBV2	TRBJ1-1	CASSEWEGTEAFF
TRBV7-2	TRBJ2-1	CASSLKGPPEQFF
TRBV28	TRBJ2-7	CASSLLGSGSHYEQYF
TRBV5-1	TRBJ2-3	CASSLSRDRESDTQYF
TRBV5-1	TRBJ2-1	CASSLSAGGHNEQFF
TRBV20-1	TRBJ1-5	CSASGGRLYGNQPQHF
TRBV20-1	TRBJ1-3	CSASRGSGNTIYF
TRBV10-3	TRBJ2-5	CAISDHPGQGGETQYF
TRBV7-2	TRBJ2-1	CASSPQGALLYNEQFF
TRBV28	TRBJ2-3	CASSFGRGAYADTQYF
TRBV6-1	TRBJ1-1	CASSRDRQGRGTEAFF
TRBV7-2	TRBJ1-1	CASSSSARGGTEAFF
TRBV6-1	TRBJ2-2	CASSPGGTANTGELFF
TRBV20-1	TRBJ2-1	CSARDLWASEVNEQFF